Each of the 27 T cell receptor beta chains below was sequenced from the same sample in a study of T-cell memory formation after mild COVID-19. TCRdb re-analysed the 5' RACE reads in MiXCR, keeping a single row per CDR3 protein. This sample has 470,000 or so distinct CDR3 sequences, with 15% to 20% found just once. The sequenced sample consisted of PBMCs or a T cell subset sorted from them (not recorded which). These receptors came from a man in his late teens or twenties who had mild COVID-19 (a few samples of this study predate the infection). Cell type and time point are not known.

The chain couples TRBV6-2 or TRBV6-3 to TRBJ2-2; 10 positions match TRBD1. Germline CDR1 is MNHEY and CDR2 is SVGEGT. The CDR3 totals 17 residues. Trimming cost V 2 bases and J 5 bases; bases outside gene matches: 8. CDR3 in amino acids: CASSYPKGTGVTGELFF. The CDR3 region has the DNA TGTGCCAGCAGTTACCCCAAAGGGACAGGGGTTACCGGGGAGCTGTTTTTT.

This clonotype was seen repeatedly, ten times or more. V usage is TRBV12-3 or TRBV12-4 and J usage is TRBJ2-5; TRBD1 matches at 9 bases. CDR3 length: 15 amino acids. J gave up 2 bases and V 3 bases, and 4 bases lay outside the gene matches. The CDR3 spells CASSLGQGGQETQYF. The CDR3 DNA sequence: TGTGCCAGCAGTTTGGGACAGGGAGGTCAAGAGACCCAGTACTTC.

The chain joins TRBV29-1 to TRBJ1-2; D call uncertain. Germline V gene lookup returns CDR1 SQVTM and CDR2 ANQGSEA. Trimming left V 2 bases short and J 4 bases short, with 11 bases between. The CDR3 has 13 residues. The CDR3 loop reads CSVEWSRTYGYTF. The CDR3 DNA reads as TGCAGCGTTGAATGGAGCCGGACCTATGGCTACACCTTC.

This clonotype came up a few times. This chain uses TRBV7-3 with TRBJ2-3; 7 bases agree with TRBD2. Losses at the gene ends were 0 bases for V and 4 bases for J; bases not matched to a gene: 4. Germline CDR1 SGHTA, CDR2 FQGTGA. This CDR3 is 15 amino acids long. CDR3 in DNA: TGTGCCAGCAGCTTAACTGGACTAGTATCAGATACGCAGTATTTT. Its protein product is CASSLTGLVSDTQYF.

This rearrangement joins TRBV6-2 or TRBV6-3 to TRBJ2-1, with 8 bases aligning to TRBD2. The CDR3 length is 15 residues. Germline CDR1 MNHEY, CDR2 SVGEGT. The junction had 6 bases not matched to a gene; V was cut back by 3 bases and J by 5 bases. The CDR3 region has the DNA TGTGCCAGCAGTTATGGCGGGGGGATCGACAATGAGCAGTTCTTC. Translated, it gives CASSYGGGIDNEQFF.

The chain carries TRBV4-1 and TRBJ1-2; TRBD1 matches 8 bases. J was trimmed by 2 bases and V by 4 bases; bases with no gene match: 6. This CDR3 is built from 15 residues. Germline V gene sequence: CDR1 MGHRA, CDR2 YSYEKL. CDR3 region: CASSPPGGQNYGYTF. The CDR3 region has the DNA TGCGCCAGCAGCCCACCAGGGGGCCAAAACTATGGCTACACCTTC.

This clonotype came up many times. The chain combines TRBV7-2 with TRBJ1-5, with D perhaps TRBD1 (5 bases). V lost 3 bases and J lost 6, with 9 bases in between. Germline V gene sequence: CDR1 SGHTA, CDR2 FQGNSA. This CDR3 has 13 amino acids. The CDR3 sequence: CASSLGTGQPQHF. DNA for the CDR3: TGTGCCAGCAGCTTGGGGACGGGTCAGCCCCAGCATTTT.

This clonotype was seen only a few times. The gene calls are TRBV6-5 and TRBJ2-1; 9 positions agree with TRBD2. This CDR3 contains 14 residues. V lost 0 bases and J lost 9; bases outside the gene matches: 3. Germline V gene data show CDR1 as MNHEY and CDR2 as SVGAGI. CDR3 loop: CASSYSAGGFEQFF. The CDR3 region has the DNA TGTGCCAGCAGTTACTCGGCGGGGGGGTTTGAGCAGTTCTTC.

The J gene is TRBJ2-2, the V gene TRBV6-1, with 7 bases that match TRBD2. There are 15 residues in the CDR3. CDR1 is MNHNS and CDR2 is SASEGT in the germline V gene. The J segment lost 1 base and the V segment lost 9 bases, leaving 8 bases of the junction unmatched. The CDR3 sequence: CASRGLAVNTGELFF. The CDR3 nucleotides are TGTGCCAGTCGGGGCCTAGCGGTGAACACCGGGGAGCTGTTTTTT.

CDR3 sequence reads: CVSSPHPGTREQYV. DNA of the CDR3: TGCGTCAGCAGTCCACACCCCGGGACCCGCGAGCAGTACGTC. The gene calls are TRBV5-1 and TRBJ2-7; the D call may be TRBD1 or TRBD2 (5 bases each). The CDR3 sequence is 14 residues long. CDR1 is SGHRS and CDR2 is YFSETQ in the germline V gene.

The chain has TRBV7-3 and TRBJ2-3; 11 bases fit TRBD2. CDR3 length equals 15 residues. Germline V gene lookup returns CDR1 SGHTA and CDR2 FQGTGA. With 5 bases clipped from V and 2 bases from J, the junction kept 3 bases outside the gene matches. The CDR3 DNA is TGTGCCAGCAGCATTAGCGGGGGGGCCACAGATACGCAGTATTTT. Translation gives CASSISGGATDTQYF.

This chain uses TRBV19 with TRBJ1-2; 8 nucleotides match TRBD1. In germline, CDR1 is LNHDA, CDR2 SQIVND (reference sequence). This CDR3 comprises 15 residues. Trimming cost V 3 bases and J 0 bases; bases outside gene matches: 3. This chain's CDR3 is CASSMGQEANYGYTF. The CDR3 DNA follows: TGTGCCAGTAGTATGGGACAGGAGGCTAACTATGGCTACACCTTC.

This chain uses TRBV15 with TRBJ1-6; perhaps TRBD1 as D (6 bases). Germline CDR1 LNHNV, CDR2 YYDKDF (reference sequence). CDR3 length equals 14 residues. Trimming removed 0 bases at V and 10 bases at J, with 10 bases between. The CDR3 DNA sequence: TGTGCCACCAGCAGAGAGCCAGGGGTCTCACCCCTCCACTTT. This sequence encodes CATSREPGVSPLHF.

The chain is built from TRBV10-3 and TRBJ2-2; TRBD1 aligns across 7 bases. The J segment lost 0 bases and the V segment lost 8 bases, leaving 0 bases of the junction unmatched. The CDR3 is made up of 13 amino acids. The germline V gene encodes CDR1 ENHRY and CDR2 SYGVKD. The CDR3 spells CAIQGANTGELFF. CDR3 coding DNA: TGTGCCATCCAGGGGGCGAACACCGGGGAGCTGTTTTTT.

This clonotype was seen only a few times. This chain links TRBV5-1 with TRBJ2-5; TRBD2 matches at 7 bases. V lost 3 bases, J lost 5 bases, and 13 bases stayed unmatched. In germline, CDR1 is SGHRS, CDR2 YFSETQ. This CDR3 spans 16 amino acids. CDR3 residues: CASSSVSSGRGETQYF. The CDR3 nucleotides are TGCGCCAGCAGCTCCGTTTCGTCCGGGCGGGGGGAGACCCAGTACTTC.

This clonotype came up a few times. The chain uses TRBV30 and TRBJ2-1; D is unresolved. Germline V gene sequence: CDR1 GTSNPN, CDR2 SVGIG (reference sequence). V shed 4 bases and J shed 6 bases, with 10 bases lying between them. The length of the CDR3 is 12 residues. For the CDR3, the DNA is TGTGCCTGGATGGTGACACTCAATGAGCAGTTCTTC. Translation: CAWMVTLNEQFF.

This clonotype has only a few counts. V gene TRBV29-1 combines with J gene TRBJ1-5, with TRBD1 matching 10 bases. The trim removed 6 bases at V and 5 bases at J, leaving 7 bases unmatched. Germline-derived CDR1 and CDR2 are SQVTM and ANQGSEA. This CDR3 is built from 14 residues. CDR3 sequence reads: CSVADRGRDQPQHF. In DNA, the CDR3 is TGCAGCGTCGCCGACAGGGGGCGGGATCAGCCCCAGCATTTT.

At least ten counts were recorded for this clonotype. The chain uses TRBV5-1 and TRBJ2-2; TRBD1 aligns across 9 bases. Trimming at V came to 4 bases and at J to 1 base, leaving 2 bases not matched to a gene. Germline V gene data show CDR1 as SGHRS and CDR2 as YFSETQ. This CDR3 region has 15 residues. CDR3 sequence (DNA): TGCGCCAGCAGCCGACAGGGGGAGAACACCGGGGAGCTGTTTTTT. It codes for CASSRQGENTGELFF.

J is TRBJ2-3 and V is TRBV4-2, with TRBD1 identical over 8 bases. Germline CDR1 and CDR2: LGHNA and YNFKEQ. The V and J ends lost 3 bases and 1 base, in that order; junction bases with no gene match: 3. The CDR3 contains 15 residues. CDR3 bases: TGTGCCAGCAGCCAGTCGGACAGGGGCACAGATACGCAGTATTTT. Its protein is CASSQSDRGTDTQYF.

The rearrangement uses TRBV7-3 and TRBJ1-1; no clear D. Germline lookup yields CDR1 SGHTA and CDR2 FQGTGA. This CDR3 contains 14 residues. V was shortened by 0 bases and J by 1 base, with 6 bases between the two germline ends. The CDR3 sequence is CASSLTSGNTEAFF. CDR3 sequence (DNA): TGTGCCAGCAGCTTAACGTCAGGGAACACTGAAGCTTTCTTT.

There are many counts of this clonotype. J is TRBJ1-2 and V is TRBV5-1, with a weak D call TRBD1 (6 bases). Per germline, CDR1 SGHRS and CDR2 YFSETQ. Trimming took off 2 bases at V and 8 bases at J, with 16 bases between the two ends. The CDR3 spans 14 residues. DNA of the CDR3: TGCGCCAGCAGCTTCGGGCAGGGGACTTTAGGCTACACCTTC. This encodes CASSFGQGTLGYTF.

This clonotype was observed a few times. The CDR3 protein is CASSLVGLDEQFF. The CDR3 DNA reads as TGTGCCAGCAGCTTAGTAGGATTGGATGAGCAGTTCTTC. The chain couples TRBV7-3 to TRBJ2-1; D gene uncertain. CDR3 size: 13 residues. With 2 bases removed from V and 8 bases from J, the gap between germline ends came to 10 bases. CDR1 and CDR2 from the germline V gene are SGHTA and FQGTGA.

This clonotype was detected only a few times. The chain combines TRBV6-5 with TRBJ1-2; D is uncertain. The germline V gene encodes CDR1 MNHEY and CDR2 SVGAGI. This CDR3 region has 12 residues. Trimming stripped 1 base from V and 4 bases from J, with 4 bases between. This chain's CDR3 is CASSYFPYGYTF. In DNA form, the CDR3 reads TGTGCCAGCAGTTACTTTCCCTATGGCTACACCTTC.

This clonotype occurred a few times. CDR3 loop: CASRTQGQPQHF. The CDR3 DNA sequence: TGTGCCAGCAGGACACAGGGGCAGCCCCAGCATTTT. The chain uses TRBV28 and TRBJ1-5; 7 bases are shared with TRBD1. Trimming removed 6 bases from V and 7 bases from J; junction bases left unmatched: 3. Germline CDR1 reads MDHEN; CDR2 reads SYDVKM. The CDR3 runs 12 residues.

V gene TRBV27 combines with J gene TRBJ2-3; D may correspond to TRBD1 or TRBD2 (6 bases each). The V gene lost 3 bases and the J gene lost 9 bases, with 10 bases spanning the gap. CDR1 and CDR2 (germline): MNHEY, SMNVEV (reference sequence). The CDR3 contains 12 residues. DNA for the CDR3: TGTGCCAGCAGTTTTGGGGGGCAAACGCAGTATTTT. Protein sequence: CASSFGGQTQYF.

The chain links TRBV7-8 to TRBJ2-3; D is undetermined. The CDR3 consists of 13 residues. The germline CDR1 and CDR2 sequences are SGHVS and FQNEAQ. The V end was cut by 1 base, the J end by 6 bases, with 8 bases between. The CDR3: CASSLGVDDTQYF. CDR3 sequence (DNA): TGTGCCAGCAGCTTAGGAGTGGATGATACGCAGTATTTT.

A few counts support this clonotype. This rearrangement joins TRBV27 to TRBJ2-5; D unresolved. This CDR3 is built from 15 residues. V lost 5 bases and J lost 1, with 14 bases in between. Germline assignment: CDR1 MNHEY and CDR2 SMNVEV (reference sequence). CDR3 in DNA: TGTGCCAGCAGTACCGAACCGAGCACCCAAGAGACCCAGTACTTC. Protein product: CASSTEPSTQETQYF.